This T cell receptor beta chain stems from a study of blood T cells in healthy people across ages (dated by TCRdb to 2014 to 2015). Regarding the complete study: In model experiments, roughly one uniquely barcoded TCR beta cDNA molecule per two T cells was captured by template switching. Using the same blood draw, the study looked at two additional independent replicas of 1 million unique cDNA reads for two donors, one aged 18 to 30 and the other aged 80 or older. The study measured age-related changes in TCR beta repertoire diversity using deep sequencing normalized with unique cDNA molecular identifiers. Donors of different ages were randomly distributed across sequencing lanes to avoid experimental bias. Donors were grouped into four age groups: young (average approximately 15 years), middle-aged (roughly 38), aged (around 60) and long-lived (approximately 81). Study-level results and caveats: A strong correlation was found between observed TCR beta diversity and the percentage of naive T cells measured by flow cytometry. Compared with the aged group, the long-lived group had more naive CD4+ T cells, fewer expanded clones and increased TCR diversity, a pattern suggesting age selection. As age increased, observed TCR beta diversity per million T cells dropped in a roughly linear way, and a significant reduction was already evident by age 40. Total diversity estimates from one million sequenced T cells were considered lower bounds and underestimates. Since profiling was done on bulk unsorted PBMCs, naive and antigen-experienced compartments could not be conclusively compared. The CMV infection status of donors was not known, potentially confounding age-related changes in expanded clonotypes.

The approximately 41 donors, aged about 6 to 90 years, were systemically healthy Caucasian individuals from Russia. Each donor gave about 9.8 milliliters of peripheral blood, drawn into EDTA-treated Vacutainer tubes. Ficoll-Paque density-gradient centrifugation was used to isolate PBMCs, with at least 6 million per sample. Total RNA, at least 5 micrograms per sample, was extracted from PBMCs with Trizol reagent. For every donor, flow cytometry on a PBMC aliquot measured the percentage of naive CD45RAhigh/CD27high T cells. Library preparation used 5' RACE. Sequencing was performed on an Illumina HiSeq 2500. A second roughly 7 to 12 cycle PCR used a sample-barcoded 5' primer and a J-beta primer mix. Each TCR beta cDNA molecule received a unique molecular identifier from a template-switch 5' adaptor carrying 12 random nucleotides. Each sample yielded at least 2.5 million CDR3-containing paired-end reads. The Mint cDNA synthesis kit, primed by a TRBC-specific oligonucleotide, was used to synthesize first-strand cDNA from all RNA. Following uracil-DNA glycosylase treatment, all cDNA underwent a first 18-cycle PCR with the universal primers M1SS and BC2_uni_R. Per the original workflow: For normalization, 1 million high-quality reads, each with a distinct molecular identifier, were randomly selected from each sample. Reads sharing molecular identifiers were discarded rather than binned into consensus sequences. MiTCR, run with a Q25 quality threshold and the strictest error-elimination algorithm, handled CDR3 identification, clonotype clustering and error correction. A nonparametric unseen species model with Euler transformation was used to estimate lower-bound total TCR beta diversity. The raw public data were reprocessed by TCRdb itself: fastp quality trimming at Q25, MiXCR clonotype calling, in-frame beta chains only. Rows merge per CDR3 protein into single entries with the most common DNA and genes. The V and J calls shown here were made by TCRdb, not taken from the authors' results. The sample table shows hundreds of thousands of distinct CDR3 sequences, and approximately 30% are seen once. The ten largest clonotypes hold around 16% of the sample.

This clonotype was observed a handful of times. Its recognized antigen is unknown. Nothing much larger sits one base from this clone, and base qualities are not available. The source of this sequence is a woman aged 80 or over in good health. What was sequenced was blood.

This receptor carries the CDR3 CAWGGDRANTEAFF. In nucleotides, the sequence is TGTGCCTGGGGGGGAGACAGGGCGAACACTGAAGCTTTCTTT. In this chain, TRBV30 is recombined with TRBJ1-1; the junction holds 7 bases that match TRBD1. The CDR3 runs 14 residues from the cysteine to the phenylalanine. The CDR3 DNA has 42 bases and is translated from base 1. Via the germline V gene (reference sequence), CDR1 is GTSNPN and CDR2 SVGIG. The germline V and J ends show losses of 5 bases and 1 base respectively, and no gene match explains 7 bases of the junction.